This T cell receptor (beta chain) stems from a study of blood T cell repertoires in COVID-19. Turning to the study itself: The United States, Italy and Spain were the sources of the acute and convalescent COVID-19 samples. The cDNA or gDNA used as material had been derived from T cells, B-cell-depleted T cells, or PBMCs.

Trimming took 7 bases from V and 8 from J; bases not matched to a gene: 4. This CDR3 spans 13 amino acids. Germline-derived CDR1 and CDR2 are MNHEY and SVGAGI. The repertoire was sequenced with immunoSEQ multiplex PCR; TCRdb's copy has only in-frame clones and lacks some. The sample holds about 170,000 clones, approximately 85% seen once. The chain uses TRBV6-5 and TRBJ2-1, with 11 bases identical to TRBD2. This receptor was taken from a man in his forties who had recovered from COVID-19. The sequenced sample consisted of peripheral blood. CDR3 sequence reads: CASMTSGKDEQFF. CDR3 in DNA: TGTGCCAGCATGACTAGCGGGAAGGATGAGCAGTTCTTC.